A single T cell receptor beta chain is shown here with its context. In its sample, this clonotype was seen many times. Its recognized antigen is unknown. Per-base qualities were not stored, and no clone one base away is much larger. Libraries were made using multiplex PCR. Sequencing was carried out with an Illumina HiSeq 4000. CDR3 regions were amplified by Arm-PCR with iRepertoire HTBI primers to construct TCR beta libraries. Before sequencing, the PCR products went through gel purification. The original methods were these. Gene usage analysis of CDR3 amino acid clonotypes used the 60 to 75 TRBV and about 14 TRBJ segments found across samples. Filtered high-quality paired reads were merged into contigs using COPE and FqMerger. BLAST was used to align contigs to IMGT TRBV, TRBD and TRBJ reference genes, and CDR3 was defined according to IMGT. Clonotypes above 0.1% frequency were classified as highly expanded clones. Shannon entropy was used to measure repertoire diversity, and the Gini coefficient was used to measure V-J evenness. Public clonotypes were defined as clonotypes shared by more than one individual. TCRdb reanalyzed the raw reads on its own, using fastp at Q25 for trimming and MiXCR for clone calling, and kept in-frame beta chains. Rows are unified per CDR3 protein, each entry keeping the most common DNA and genes. These V and J calls originate from TCRdb's pipeline instead of the authors' own analysis. This sample lists fewer than 550,000 distinct CDR3 sequences; about 16% were detected once. Roughly 25% of the sample is in the top ten clones.

The data originate from a study of regulatory T cells in long-lasting Graves disease (dated by TCRdb to about 2021). With regard to the full study: In the newly diagnosed Graves' disease group, patients had been taking antithyroid drugs for less than 3 months. Persistent Graves' disease patients were compared with newly diagnosed Graves' disease patients by peripheral blood TCR sequencing and RNA sequencing. The study was registered as a clinical trial and conducted in China. A total of around 35 samples underwent TCR sequencing, from about 13 patients with persistent Graves' disease and 20 patients with newly diagnosed Graves' disease. Overall results and qualifications from the work: As a limitation, the authors acknowledged that the small sample size may reduce accuracy. Patients with persistent disease shared more public clonotypes (around 2,500) than newly diagnosed patients did (966). Preferential use of TRBV28, TRBJ1-2 and TRBJ2-5 was observed in persistent disease, whereas TRBV20-1 and TRBJ2-1 were favored in newly diagnosed disease. Compared with newly diagnosed patients, persistent Graves' disease patients had lower TCR Shannon entropy and fewer highly expanded clones, which suggests clonal expansion. Only the TCR beta chain was sequenced and analyzed. Only peripheral blood was studied, because thyroid tissue, the primary lesion, was inaccessible.

The CDR3 has 13 amino acids, counting the end cysteine and phenylalanine. CDR3 DNA is the only sequence kept; it has 39 bases, read in frame from the first base. Trimming costs V 2 bases and J 9 bases, and their ends lie 13 bases apart. Looking up the germline V gene yields CDR1 SGHTA and CDR2 FQGTGA. This specimen's time point label, interpreted: newly diagnosed GD, antithyroid drugs for less than 3 months. For both TCR sequencing and RNA sequencing, RNA was extracted from PBMCs using TRIzol. The diagnosis of Graves' disease was made according to American Thyroid Association guidelines. Patients were recruited from an endocrinology department in Xi'an, China. From each patient, approximately 9 milliliters of peripheral blood was collected into an EDTA anticoagulant tube. Ficoll Paque Plus density gradient separation was used to isolate PBMCs, and no further T cell sorting was done. RNA quality was checked with an Agilent 2100 Bioanalyzer and agarose gel, and concentration with a NanoDrop 2000.

The same data also contributed to another study, on T cells in Graves' hyperthyroidism and ophthalmopathy. The second study reports: Graves' hyperthyroidism was defined as stable when no progression to ophthalmopathy occurred over 18 months of follow-up. Hyperthyroidism patients were aged 18 to 65 years and newly diagnosed, with disease duration of less than 2 months. Any patient with an uncontrolled infection, another autoimmune disease, pregnancy or lactation was excluded. Diagnoses were based on clinical symptoms, serum thyroxine and TRAb, thyroid ultrasound and orbital computed tomography. For the first round of RT-PCR on the TCR CDR3, the HTBI primer set was used together with the Qiagen OneStep RT-PCR kit. Blood samples also contained most of the expanded thyroid clonotypes (frequency above 0.001), which suggests that blood repertoires may reflect thyroid immune responses. A model built on a 13 V-J signature distinguished ophthalmopathy from stable hyperthyroidism, reaching about 89% sensitivity and around 81% specificity in cross-validation and 80%/75% in testing. In validation, progression to ophthalmopathy was predicted by the model with roughly 69% sensitivity and approximately 78% specificity, a median of 6.5 months before onset. To identify distinguishing TCR V-J signatures, a discovery cohort of 100 patients was used, comprising some 45 with Graves' ophthalmopathy and approximately 57 with stable Graves' hyperthyroidism. Prospective prediction of ophthalmopathy was tested in an independent validation cohort of fewer than 20 hyperthyroidism patients and some 17 patients who later progressed to ophthalmopathy. The roughly 90 discovery patients were divided at random into training and test sets in a 7:3 ratio. In several Graves' hyperthyroidism patients, the study also compared T-cell repertoires from thyroid tissue with T-cell repertoires from blood. After blood sampling, hyperthyroidism patients were treated with methimazole at a starting dose of 30 mg daily, and ophthalmopathy patients were treated with high-dose intravenous methylprednisolone. A second multiplex PCR round built the libraries, followed by size selection and purification. Sequencing of the libraries was done on an Illumina HiSeq2000 using paired-end 100 bp reads. SOAPnuke was used to process the raw data, throwing out any read that contained adapters or uncalled bases, had a mean Phred below 15, or lacked an exact constant-primer or identifier match. High-quality paired reads were merged with COPE v1.2.5, and unique nucleotide sequences were defined as clonotypes. Clonotypes were aligned to IMGT TRBV, TRBD and TRBJ reference segments using MiTCR v1.1. The analysis was restricted to V-J combinations with a frequency above 0.0001, which together covered approximately 99% of the repertoires. A TCS score was defined as the ratio of F50 (clonal expansion) to E x V (chaos), with BLOSUM62-based TCRdist applied between CDR3 peptides within each V-J. Welch's t-statistics and random forest reduced some 510 V-J features to 13, which were used in a naive Bayes classifier (R e1071). Sample size was not statistically predetermined, and blinding of investigators to group allocation was not performed. TCR Vbeta CDR3 sequencing of roughly 140 peripheral blood samples (over 40 ophthalmopathy, under 80 hyperthyroidism and roughly 17 progressor patients) is reported in the paper.

This receptor was identified in a middle-aged woman with Graves disease. Donor details come from another sample of the same person, matched by shared clones. The input for sequencing was peripheral blood mononuclear cells (PBMCs), taken at new diagnosis, from a patient treated with antithyroid drugs. Recombination joined TRBV7-3 with TRBJ1-1, with no reliable assignment of the D segment. The nucleotide sequence reads TGTGCCAGCAGCTTAGGGCAACGAGAGAAAGCTTTCTTT. This gives the protein CASSLGQREKAFF.